The 31 T cell receptor beta chains listed next were all sequenced from one sample in a study of T-cell reconstitution after alpha-beta-depleted transplantation in children. The library targeted TCRbeta and was prepared with unique molecular identifiers. TCRdb ran MiXCR on the PCR reads and lists one entry per CDR3 protein. Of approximately 650,000 distinct CDR3 sequences in the sample, approximately 14% were seen once. The starting material was PBMCs, obtained before TCRalphabeta/CD19-depleted stem cell transplant. The receptors shown here come from a girl aged 2 to 9 with congenital amegakaryocytic thrombocytopenia, due to receive a stem cell transplant.

The J gene is TRBJ2-7, the V gene TRBV7-9, with D possibly TRBD1 on 5 matching bases. The V gene's germline CDR1 is SEHNR and CDR2 FQNEAQ (reference sequence). V shed 2 bases and J shed 5 bases, with 16 bases lying between them. The CDR3 extends over 15 amino acids. CDR3 residues: CASSLFRAQINEQYF. In nucleotides, the CDR3 is TGTGCCAGCAGCTTATTCAGGGCCCAGATCAACGAGCAGTACTTC.

Notes on this clonotype: Just one base apart from a much larger clone, this may be a read error. This chain connects TRBV20-1 to TRBJ2-7, with TRBD1 as a possible D gene (8 bases). The CDR3 consists of 14 residues. Germline V gives CDR1 DFQATT, CDR2 SNEGSKA (reference sequence). Here the CDR3 reads CSAMWLDRDYEQSF. The DNA for the CDR3 is TGCAGTGCTATGTGGTTGGACAGGGACTACGAGCAGTCCTTC.

This clonotype came up many times. The rearrangement joins TRBV20-1 to TRBJ2-1; 7 bases line up with TRBD2. The germline V gene has CDR1 DFQATT and CDR2 SNEGSKA (reference sequence). This CDR3 region has 13 residues. V lost 5 bases and J lost 10; bases outside the gene matches: 11. The CDR3 spells CSAGGGPYSEQFF. The CDR3 DNA is TGCAGTGCTGGGGGAGGGCCCTATTCCGAGCAGTTCTTC.

Here the CDR3 reads CASSDQGQGYEQYF. The CDR3 DNA reads TGTGCCAGCAGTGACCAGGGACAAGGCTACGAGCAGTACTTC. This chain links TRBV6-1 with TRBJ2-7, with a weak D call TRBD1 (6 bases). The CDR3 extends over 14 amino acids. Trimming left V 3 bases short and J 3 bases short, with 12 bases between. CDR1 is MNHNS and CDR2 is SASEGT in the germline V gene.

This clonotype has ten or more counts. The chain links TRBV20-1 to TRBJ2-5, with D perhaps TRBD1 (5 bases). Germline-derived CDR1 and CDR2 are DFQATT and SNEGSKA (reference sequence). V was trimmed by 4 bases and J by 2 bases, leaving 11 bases between them. The CDR3 is made up of 13 amino acids. CDR3 amino acids: CSAIRRDQETQYF. For the CDR3, the DNA is TGCAGTGCTATACGCAGGGATCAAGAGACCCAGTACTTC.

The chain carries TRBV12-3 or TRBV12-4 and TRBJ2-5, with TRBD2 matching over 10 bases. The CDR3 extends over 15 amino acids. V lost 2 bases to trimming and J lost 5 bases; unmatched junction nucleotides: 5. CDR3 sequence reads: CASSLPAGGRETQYF. CDR3 in DNA: TGTGCCAGCAGTTTACCAGCGGGAGGGAGGGAGACCCAGTACTTC.

This clonotype came up once. This sequence joins TRBV7-8 and TRBJ2-1; TRBD2 aligns across 8 bases. The germline CDR1 and CDR2 sequences are SGHVS and FQNEAQ. The CDR3 consists of 15 residues. The V segment lost 7 bases and the J segment 10 bases; nucleotides outside the gene matches: 15. CDR3 sequence reads: CASNGLTSAGGEQFF. The CDR3 DNA follows: TGTGCCAGCAACGGTCTGACTAGCGCCGGGGGGGAGCAGTTCTTC.

This sequence joins TRBV19 and TRBJ2-3; 10 bases align to TRBD1. J gave up 2 bases and V 3 bases, and 8 bases lay outside the gene matches. This CDR3 is 17 amino acids long. Germline loops: CDR1 LNHDA, CDR2 SQIVND (reference sequence). CDR3 nucleotide sequence: TGTGCCAGTAGTATTCGGACAGGGGGTGCCCCCACAGATACGCAGTATTTT. Translating gives CASSIRTGGAPTDTQYF.

This clonotype was detected ten times or more. The V and J genes are TRBV20-1 and TRBJ2-7, with 9 bases lining up with TRBD2. This CDR3 contains 14 residues. Germline V lookup: CDR1 DFQATT, CDR2 SNEGSKA (reference sequence). J was trimmed by 4 bases and V by 4 bases; bases with no gene match: 8. CDR3 region: CSANSGSGGYEQYF. The CDR3 DNA reads TGCAGTGCTAATAGCGGGAGCGGTGGTTACGAGCAGTACTTC.

This clonotype has ten or more counts. The chain uses TRBV20-1 and TRBJ2-1, with a weak D call TRBD1 (5 bases). Germline CDR1 reads DFQATT; CDR2 reads SNEGSKA (reference sequence). The CDR3 contains 13 residues. Trimming took 3 bases from V and 2 from J, leaving 8 bases between them. As DNA, the CDR3 is TGCAGTGCTAGTAGGGGAACCTACAATGAGCAGTTCTTC. This encodes CSASRGTYNEQFF.

The sample holds many counts of this clonotype. This sequence joins TRBV6-4 and TRBJ2-3, with TRBD1 identical over 8 bases. V was pared by 4 bases and J by 4 bases, with 4 bases of the junction left unmatched. Germline CDR1 MRHNA, CDR2 SNTAGT. CDR3 size: 14 residues. CDR3 sequence (DNA): TGTGCCAGCAGTGCGACAGGGGCCCCAGATACGCAGTATTTT. This gives the protein CASSATGAPDTQYF.

Comment on this clonotype: A much larger clonotype is one base distant, so this may be a read error. The chain links TRBV5-1 to TRBJ2-6; D ambiguous. The CDR3 is 15 amino acids. V lost 0 bases and J 0 bases, leaving 4 bases between the germline ends. From germline, CDR1 is SGHRS and CDR2 YFSETQ. This CDR3 is CASSLESSGANVLTF. In DNA form, the CDR3 reads TGCGCCAGCAGCTTGGAGAGCTCTGGGGCCAACGTCCTGACTTTC. Variable domain in full (rest from reference TRBV5-1 and TRBJ2-6): KAGVTQTPRYLIKTRGQQVTLSCSPISGHRSVSWYQQTPGQGLQFLFEYFSETQRNKGNFPGRFSGRQFSNSRSEMNVSTLELGDSALYLCASSLESSGANVLTFGAGSRLTVL.

Only a few counts were recorded for this clonotype. The chain combines TRBV5-1 with TRBJ2-3; 7 bases map to TRBD2. This CDR3 region has 19 residues. Per the germline V gene, CDR1 is SGHRS and CDR2 is YFSETQ. Trimming at V came to 1 base and at J to 5 bases, leaving 19 bases not matched to a gene. The CDR3 DNA sequence: TGCGCCAGCAGCTTGATCAACATCCCCTCCGCGGGGGTCTTAGATACGCAGTATTTT. It is translated as CASSLINIPSAGVLDTQYF.

This clonotype was counted many times. The chain combines TRBV20-1 with TRBJ2-1, with D maybe TRBD2 (6 bases). Germline V CDR1 and CDR2: DFQATT, SNEGSKA (reference sequence). The ends were cut back, 0 bases at V and 9 bases at J, with 9 bases in the middle. This CDR3 comprises 12 residues. This CDR3 is CSARDGGGEQFF. CDR3 nucleotides: TGCAGTGCTAGAGATGGGGGAGGTGAGCAGTTCTTC.

V is TRBV6-5 and J is TRBJ2-1, with D perhaps assigned TRBD1 or TRBD2 (5 bases each). This CDR3 region has 17 residues. Deletions cut 4 bases from V and 6 bases from J, with 22 bases between. Germline CDR1 and CDR2: MNHEY and SVGAGI. The CDR3 spells CASSSYEGWGIINEQFF. The CDR3 DNA reads TGTGCCAGCAGTTCATACGAAGGGTGGGGGATAATCAATGAGCAGTTCTTC.

This clonotype was observed a handful of times. This chain connects TRBV11-2 to TRBJ2-1; D not certain. V gave up 2 bases and J gave up 0 bases, with 8 bases separating them. The CDR3 contains 15 residues. From germline, CDR1 is SGHAT and CDR2 FQNNGV. CDR3 residues: CASSLKYFSYNEQFF. The CDR3, as DNA: TGTGCCAGCAGCTTAAAATACTTCTCCTACAATGAGCAGTTCTTC.

The chain has TRBV4-1 and TRBJ2-6, with D possibly TRBD2 on 7 matching bases. CDR1 is MGHRA, CDR2 YSYEKL, per germline. Trimming removed 4 bases from V and 1 base from J, with 17 bases in between. The CDR3 has 18 residues. As DNA, the CDR3 is TGCGCCAGCAGCCCCCTAGGGGGGGGCCGATCTGGGGCCAACGTCCTGACTTTC. The encoded protein is CASSPLGGGRSGANVLTF.

The chain links TRBV30 to TRBJ2-7, with D tentatively TRBD1 (6 bases). Germline-derived CDR1 and CDR2 are GTSNPN and SVGIG (reference sequence). The CDR3 covers 12 residues. V lost 3 bases, J lost 3 bases, and 9 bases lay in between. CDR3 amino acids: CAWRQGRYEQYF. For the CDR3, the DNA is TGTGCCTGGAGACAGGGCCGCTACGAGCAGTACTTC. Filled out from reference TRBV30 and TRBJ2-7, the complete variable domain reads SQTIHQWPATLVQPVGSPLSLECTVEGTSNPNLYWYRQAAGRGLQLLFYSVGIGQISSEVPQNLSASRPQDRQFILSSKKLLLSDSGFYLCAWRQGRYEQYFGPGTRLTVT.

There are many counts of this clonotype. In DNA form, the CDR3 reads TGTGCCAGCAGCCAAGGGATTTCACATGAGCAGTTCTTC. This sequence encodes CASSQGISHEQFF. The V and J genes are TRBV3-1 and TRBJ2-1; D not resolved. The CDR3 runs to 13 residues. V lost 1 base and J 8 bases, leaving 9 bases between the germline ends. Germline CDR1 LGHDT, CDR2 YNNKEL (reference sequence).

The CDR3 DNA reads as TGCAGTGCGCCTTGGGCAGATACGCAGTATTTT. Residues: CSAPWADTQYF. The rearrangement joins TRBV20-1 to TRBJ2-3; D unresolved. The germline V and J ends were trimmed by 6 bases and 4 bases, with 8 bases remaining between them. Germline V gives CDR1 DFQATT, CDR2 SNEGSKA (reference sequence). The CDR3 is made up of 11 amino acids.

This clonotype was counted a few times. This sequence joins TRBV5-1 and TRBJ2-1, with 8 bases matching TRBD2. The CDR3 totals 14 residues. V lost 3 bases, J lost 10 bases, and 9 bases stayed unmatched. Germline V gene sequence: CDR1 SGHRS, CDR2 YFSETQ. CDR3 sequence (DNA): TGCGCCAGCAGCTCGGGGACTAGTCTCTGGGAGCAGTTCTTC. Translated, it gives CASSSGTSLWEQFF.

This clonotype was seen just once. V gene TRBV5-1 combines with J gene TRBJ2-2; 12 bases are shared with TRBD2. The V and J ends lost 2 bases and 5 bases, in that order; junction bases with no gene match: 7. CDR1 is SGHRS, CDR2 YFSETQ, per germline. The CDR3 extends over 17 amino acids. The CDR3 DNA follows: TGCGCCAGCAGCTTCCGACTAGCGGGAGAGCGAACCGGGGAGCTGTTTTTT. It encodes CASSFRLAGERTGELFF.

This clonotype has ten or more counts. CDR3 nucleotide sequence: TGTGCCACCAGTGGGACCGCCACAGATACGCAGTATTTT. Its protein is CATSGTATDTQYF. The chain combines TRBV24-1 with TRBJ2-3, with unresolved D. CDR3 length: 13 amino acids. Germline V CDR1 and CDR2: KGHDR, SFDVKD. Trimming stripped 5 bases from V and 2 bases from J, with 7 bases between.

At least ten counts were recorded for this clonotype. This sequence joins TRBV5-1 and TRBJ2-2, with D unclear. Germline lookup yields CDR1 SGHRS and CDR2 YFSETQ. This CDR3 contains 13 residues. The ends were cut back, 6 bases at V and 4 bases at J, with 10 bases in the middle. CDR3 DNA sequence: TGCGCCAGCACAGCTAGTAGCACCGGGGAGCTGTTTTTT. This sequence encodes CASTASSTGELFF.

This clonotype has just a few counts. This chain uses TRBV2 with TRBJ2-2; possible D gene TRBD1, 6 bases. The V end was cut by 3 bases, the J end by 4 bases, with 12 bases between. The CDR3 runs to 15 residues. The V gene's germline CDR1 is SNHLY and CDR2 FYNNEI. CDR3 residues: CASSDDGQTTGELFF. The CDR3 DNA is TGTGCCAGCAGTGACGATGGACAGACCACCGGGGAGCTGTTTTTT.

This clonotype was found many times. CDR3: CSVDRGIQETQYF. The CDR3 coding sequence is TGCAGCGTTGATCGCGGGATCCAAGAGACCCAGTACTTC. The V call is TRBV29-1, the J call TRBJ2-5; a weak D match, TRBD2 (6 bases). Germline values: CDR1 SQVTM, CDR2 ANQGSEA. The V end was cut by 3 bases, the J end by 1 base, with 9 bases between. The CDR3 has 13 residues.

This clonotype was seen at least ten times. The chain combines TRBV20-1 with TRBJ1-2, with 10 bases aligning to TRBD1. This CDR3 has 13 amino acids. V trimming: 0 bases; J trimming: 8 bases; junction bases outside the gene matches: 3. CDR1 and CDR2 from the germline V gene are DFQATT and SNEGSKA (reference sequence). CDR3 in amino acids: CSARDGTGEGYTF. In DNA form, the CDR3 reads TGCAGTGCTAGAGACGGGACAGGGGAAGGCTACACCTTC.

The chain carries TRBV10-1 and TRBJ1-1; D is unclear. The CDR3 length is 13 residues. V lost 6 bases to trimming and J lost 0 bases, with 8 bases between them. Germline-derived CDR1 and CDR2 are WNHNN and SYGVQD (reference sequence). The CDR3 nucleotides read TGCGCCAGCAGAGAAAGCATGAACACTGAAGCTTTCTTT. It yields the protein CASRESMNTEAFF.

The sample holds many counts of this clonotype. The CDR3 DNA sequence: TGTGCCAGCAGGAGCGGGCAATACGAGCAGTACTTC. Its protein product is CASRSGQYEQYF. V and J are TRBV2 and TRBJ2-7, with D perhaps TRBD2 (6 bases). Germline CDR1 SNHLY, CDR2 FYNNEI. Trimming stripped 6 bases from V and 4 bases from J, with 10 bases between. The CDR3 runs 12 residues.

The V and J genes are TRBV5-5 and TRBJ2-7, with D possibly matching TRBD2 (6 bases). Germline values: CDR1 SGHKS, CDR2 YYEKEE (reference sequence). With 5 bases removed from V and 0 bases from J, the gap between germline ends came to 12 bases. This CDR3 comprises 14 residues. The CDR3 spells CASRDSGGSYEQYF. The CDR3, as DNA: TGTGCCAGCAGAGATTCCGGGGGCTCCTACGAGCAGTACTTC.

The rearrangement joins TRBV10-3 to TRBJ2-1; D possibly corresponds to TRBD1 (6 bases). The CDR3 runs to 13 residues. V was pared by 3 bases and J by 8 bases, with 11 bases between. Germline V gene sequence: CDR1 ENHRY, CDR2 SYGVKD. CDR3 in amino acids: CAISDGQGYEQFF. CDR3 DNA: TGTGCCATCAGTGATGGCCAGGGGTATGAGCAGTTCTTC.